This note documents a single TCR beta chain sequence. As originally analysed: Amplification of reference gene primers was used by the study to estimate nucleated cell counts. Data came from immunoSEQ multiplex PCR; TCRdb stores just in-frame clones and leaves some out. Clone size and the V and J calls come from that table; the DNA yielded D and trimming. In the table there are 250,000 to 300,000 clones, about 90% of which are singletons. CDR1 SGHTA and CDR2 FQGNSA come from the germline V gene. V lost 1 base to trimming and J lost 4 bases, with 7 bases between them. The CDR3 contains 13 residues. This specimen belongs to a study of blood T cell repertoires in COVID-19.

The receptor comes from a woman aged 50 to 60 who had recovered from COVID-19. The rearrangement uses TRBV7-2 and TRBJ1-2, with D perhaps TRBD1 (5 bases). The sample taken for sequencing was peripheral blood. The DNA for the CDR3 is TGTGCCAGCAGCTTAGGCAGGGTCTATGGCTACACCTTC. This sequence encodes CASSLGRVYGYTF.